The entry below gives a single T cell receptor (beta chain) sequence along with its context. The antigen is unknown. The source of the sample is a study of blood T cells in healthy people across ages. Overall study context: Template switching recovered approximately one barcoded beta molecule for every two T cells.

Whole-study findings and limits: Changes in expanded clonotypes were possibly confounded, as the CMV status of donors was unknown.

A J-beta primer mix and a sample-barcoded 5' primer were used in a second PCR of roughly 7 to 12 cycles. One entry per CDR3 protein, called by TCRdb with MiXCR from the 5' RACE reads. The sample lists 500,000 to 550,000 distinct CDR3 sequences, less than 25% occurring once. Germline lookup yields CDR1 MNHEY and CDR2 SVGEGT. The V and J ends lost 5 bases and 5 bases respectively, with 15 bases between them. The CDR3 contains 14 residues. Another study also made use of these data, one on T cells of mothers and their children. That publication notes: Roughly 6 children, together with their three healthy Caucasian mothers, made up the donors. For each mother, over 9 million TCR beta CDR3 reads were obtained, and for each child, a few million.

The sample consisted of blood. This TCR was sampled from a boy aged 10-17 years in good health. J is TRBJ2-5 and V is TRBV6-2 or TRBV6-3; D is possibly TRBD2 (6 bases). The CDR3 DNA is TGTGCCAGCAGTGAGACTAGGAGGGCGGAGACCCAGTACTTC. Translation: CASSETRRAETQYF.